This T cell receptor beta chain was documented in a study of shared clonotypes between healthy human individuals. V shed 1 base and J shed 3 bases, with 5 bases lying between them. The CDR3 sequence is 12 residues long. Germline V gene sequence: CDR1 SGHNT, CDR2 YYREEE (reference sequence). Libraries were prepared by immunoSEQ multiplex PCR; TCRdb keeps only in-frame clonotypes and omits some of them. The repertoire holds millions of clones, approximately 94% seen once, with 0.9% to 1.3% in the top ten. Naive-designated CD8 cells lacked CD45RO, were positively enriched for CCR7, and omitted terminally differentiated effector memory CD45RA+ cells. General study results and limits: Some clonotypes were shared by all four sorted-subset donors, while others were not shared. The non-shared ones had lower generation probabilities than the shared ones. A handful of donors shared around 5.1% of their naive CD4 clonotypes. Among the subsets, naive ones generally showed larger estimated richness than memory ones. Tissue TCR repertoires likely differ from these blood-only repertoires.

On this clone: The antigen is not known. This same CDR3 is encoded by further DNA sequences in the sample.

Sequencing was performed on naive CD8+ T cells sorted from blood. The sequence was collected from a man aged 18 to 30 in good health. V and J are TRBV5-4 and TRBJ2-7, with unresolved D. The CDR3 sequence: CASSLSDYEQYF. In nucleotides, the CDR3 is TGTGCCAGCAGCTTGTCAGACTACGAGCAGTACTTC.